The following is a T cell receptor (beta chain) sequence with its context. What it binds is not known. TCR beta CDR3 regions were amplified from RNA transcripts. HTBI primers drove first-round RT-PCR of the TCR CDR3. One entry per CDR3 protein, called by TCRdb with MiXCR from the multiplex PCR reads. The sample shows about 640,000 distinct CDR3 sequences, around 20% of them seen only once. The data are from a study of T cells in Graves' hyperthyroidism and ophthalmopathy. Study overall: Prior to any treatment, at the point of initial diagnosis, peripheral blood was collected.

Whole-study results and caveats: Median prediction lead before ophthalmopathy onset was 6.5 months with the model.

Germline CDR1 is MGHRA and CDR2 is YSYEKL. CDR3 length: 14 amino acids. The ends were cut back, 1 base at V and 2 bases at J, with 9 bases in the middle. Uncontrolled infections, other autoimmune diseases, pregnancy or lactation led to exclusion of patients. Using over 8.5 ml of fresh peripheral blood, PBMCs were prepared. The chain employs TRBV4-1 and TRBJ2-7; D unclear. Input material: blood. The TCR comes from a man aged 30-40 years with Graves' ophthalmopathy. CDR3 region: CASSQGLDPYEQYF. The CDR3 bases are TGCGCCAGCAGCCAAGGTCTCGATCCCTACGAGCAGTACTTC.